This T cell receptor beta chain was documented in a study of blood T cell repertoires in COVID-19. Study-wide background: The samples span acute and convalescent COVID-19 from the United States, Italy and Spain. PBMCs, B-cell-depleted T cells, or T cells provided the cDNA or gDNA that made up the material.

Germline V lookup: CDR1 MDHEN, CDR2 SYDVKM. The CDR3 runs to 15 residues. Unmatched junction bases numbered 8, after V lost 6 bases and J lost 5 bases. TCRdb's copy holds only in-frame clones and misses some; the assay was immunoSEQ multiplex PCR. Here the sample spans roughly 250,000 clones, 85% being singletons. Source material: peripheral blood. The source is a woman in her sixties or seventies with active or convalescent COVID-19. The V and J genes are TRBV28 and TRBJ2-5; 11 bases fit TRBD2. CDR3 sequence (DNA): TGTGCCAGCAGAAATAGCGGGGGGGCCAGGGAGACCCAGTACTTC. This codes for CASRNSGGARETQYF.